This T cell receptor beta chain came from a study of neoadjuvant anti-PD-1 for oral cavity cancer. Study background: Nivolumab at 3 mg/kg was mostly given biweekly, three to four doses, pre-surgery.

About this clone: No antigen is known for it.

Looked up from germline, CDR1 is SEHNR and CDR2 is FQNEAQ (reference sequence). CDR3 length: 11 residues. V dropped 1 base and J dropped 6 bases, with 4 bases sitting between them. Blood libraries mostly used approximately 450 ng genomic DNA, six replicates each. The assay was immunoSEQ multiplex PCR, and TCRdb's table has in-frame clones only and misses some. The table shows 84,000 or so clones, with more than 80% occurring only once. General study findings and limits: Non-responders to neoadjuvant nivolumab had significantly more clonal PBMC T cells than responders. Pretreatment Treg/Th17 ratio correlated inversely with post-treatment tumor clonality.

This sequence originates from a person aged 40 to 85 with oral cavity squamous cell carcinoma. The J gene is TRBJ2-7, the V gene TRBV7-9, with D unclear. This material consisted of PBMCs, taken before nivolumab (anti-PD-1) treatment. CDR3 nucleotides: TGTGCCAGCAGCTTAGACGGCGAGCAGTACTTC. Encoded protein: CASSLDGEQYF.